This is a list of T cell receptor beta chains from one sample in a study of blood T cell repertoires in COVID-19. This table comes from immunoSEQ multiplex PCR, and its TCRdb copy is limited to in-frame clones, with some not included. The sample lists 45,000 or so clones; about four fifths were seen once. Sequencing used peripheral blood. The origin of the receptors is a woman between 70 and 85 years old with acute or convalescent COVID-19. Each CDR3 is given with its conserved first and last residue. Fields, in order: V gene, J gene, clone size, D gene, CDR3 DNA, CDR3 protein. The D gene is left open where the match is weak. Rows may omit the clone size; those that give it use once, few, many or a size class.

V gene: TRBV28; J gene: TRBJ2-7; clone size: NA; D gene: TRBD2; CDR3 DNA: TGTGCCAGCAGTTCCCCCTCCAGGACTAGCGGGAGAGAGCAGTACTTC; CDR3 protein: CASSSPSRTSGREQYF
V gene: TRBV5-1; J gene: TRBJ2-2; clone size: NA; D gene: TRBD2; CDR3 DNA: TGCGCCAGCAGCTTGGCTCAACTAGCGGGAGGAACCGGGGAGCTGTTTTTT; CDR3 protein: CASSLAQLAGGTGELFF
V gene: TRBV9; J gene: TRBJ2-1; clone size: NA; D gene: TRBD2; CDR3 DNA: TGTGCCAGCAGCGTAGATCCTAGCGGGAATAACAATGAGCAGTTCTTC; CDR3 protein: CASSVDPSGNNNEQFF
V gene: TRBV25-1; J gene: TRBJ1-1; clone size: NA; D gene: NA; CDR3 DNA: TGTGCCAGCAGTAGCATCTCTAACACTGAAGCTTTCTTT; CDR3 protein: CASSSISNTEAFF
V gene: TRBV7-9; J gene: TRBJ2-7; clone size: NA; D gene: NA; CDR3 DNA: TGTGCCAGCAGCCCGCTTAACACCTACGAGCAGTACTTC; CDR3 protein: CASSPLNTYEQYF
V gene: TRBV7-2; J gene: TRBJ2-3; clone size: NA; D gene: TRBD1; CDR3 DNA: TGTGCCAGCAGCTTTGACAGGGGACCAGATACGCAGTATTTT; CDR3 protein: CASSFDRGPDTQYF
V gene: TRBV27; J gene: TRBJ2-3; clone size: NA; D gene: NA; CDR3 DNA: TGTGCCAGCAGTTTCGATAGCTCCCGGGACATAAGCACAGATACGCAGTATTTT; CDR3 protein: CASSFDSSRDISTDTQYF
V gene: TRBV5-1; J gene: TRBJ1-1; clone size: NA; D gene: TRBD1; CDR3 DNA: TGCGCCAGCAGCTCAGACAGGGGGGACACTGAAGCTTTCTTT; CDR3 protein: CASSSDRGDTEAFF
V gene: TRBV6-1; J gene: TRBJ2-4; clone size: NA; D gene: NA; CDR3 DNA: TGTGCCAGCAGTGAACAAAGGGTAGGGGAAAACATTCAGTACTTC; CDR3 protein: CASSEQRVGENIQYF
V gene: TRBV12-3/TRBV12-4; J gene: TRBJ1-4; clone size: few; D gene: NA; CDR3 DNA: TGTGCCAGCAGGTCCCCCTTTGAAAAACTGTTTTTT; CDR3 protein: CASRSPFEKLFF
V gene: TRBV6-2/TRBV6-3; J gene: TRBJ1-5; clone size: NA; D gene: NA; CDR3 DNA: TGTGCCAGCAGTTATGAGGCAGCCCGAAGCAATCAGCCCCAGCATTTT; CDR3 protein: CASSYEAARSNQPQHF
V gene: TRBV6-2/TRBV6-3; J gene: TRBJ1-2; clone size: NA; D gene: NA; CDR3 DNA: TGTGCCAGCAGCCGCGGGACGGGCTACGAAAGCGGTGGCTACACCTTC; CDR3 protein: CASSRGTGYESGGYTF
V gene: TRBV18; J gene: TRBJ2-1; clone size: NA; D gene: NA; CDR3 DNA: TGTGCCAGCTCACCCCTTGGCCCCGGGAGCTCCTACAATGAGCAGTTCTTC; CDR3 protein: CASSPLGPGSSYNEQFF
V gene: TRBV10-3; J gene: TRBJ2-1; clone size: few; D gene: TRBD2; CDR3 DNA: TGTGCCATCAGTGAGTTGGGGCTAGCGGGGAACAATGAGCAGTTCTTC; CDR3 protein: CAISELGLAGNNEQFF
V gene: TRBV7-3; J gene: TRBJ1-3; clone size: NA; D gene: NA; CDR3 DNA: TGTGCCAGCAGCCCGAGGATTGGAAACACCATATATTTT; CDR3 protein: CASSPRIGNTIYF
V gene: TRBV6-1; J gene: TRBJ2-7; clone size: NA; D gene: NA; CDR3 DNA: TGTGCCAGCAGTGAGGCCCCGCCGGGACTCTTTAACTACGAGCAGTACTTC; CDR3 protein: CASSEAPPGLFNYEQYF
V gene: TRBV5-8; J gene: TRBJ2-7; clone size: once; D gene: NA; CDR3 DNA: TGTGCCAGCAGCTTGGGTCCCAGTCCCTCCTACGAGCAGTACTTC; CDR3 protein: CASSLGPSPSYEQYF
V gene: TRBV4-1; J gene: TRBJ1-2; clone size: NA; D gene: TRBD1; CDR3 DNA: TGCGCCAGCAGTAGTTGGGACAGCCCTTACTATGGCTACACCTTC; CDR3 protein: CASSSWDSPYYGYTF
V gene: TRBV9; J gene: TRBJ2-2; clone size: NA; D gene: TRBD2; CDR3 DNA: TGTGCCAGCAGCGGGACGGGCGGGGGGAACACCGGGGAGCTGTTTTTT; CDR3 protein: CASSGTGGGNTGELFF
V gene: TRBV9; J gene: TRBJ2-1; clone size: NA; D gene: NA; CDR3 DNA: TGTGCCAGCAGCGAGTTTCCCCGGTTGGTCGATGAGCAGTTCTTC; CDR3 protein: CASSEFPRLVDEQFF
V gene: TRBV7-3; J gene: TRBJ2-1; clone size: few; D gene: TRBD2; CDR3 DNA: TGTGCCAGCAGCTACCCAGGGACTAGCGGGAGAACTGAGCAGTTCTTC; CDR3 protein: CASSYPGTSGRTEQFF
V gene: TRBV1; J gene: TRBJ2-7; clone size: few; D gene: NA; CDR3 DNA: TGCACCAGCAGCCAAAGAAGCGGGTCGGAGACCTACGAGCAGTACTTC; CDR3 protein: CTSSQRSGSETYEQYF
V gene: TRBV6-2/TRBV6-3; J gene: TRBJ2-3; clone size: NA; D gene: TRBD2; CDR3 DNA: TGTGCCAGCAGTGATAAAGCGGGAGGGGGTACAGATACGCAGTATTTT; CDR3 protein: CASSDKAGGGTDTQYF
V gene: TRBV11-2; J gene: TRBJ2-5; clone size: NA; D gene: TRBD2; CDR3 DNA: TGTGCCAGCAGCCACATGACTAGCGGGAGCGTGAGAGAGACCCAGTACTTC; CDR3 protein: CASSHMTSGSVRETQYF
V gene: TRBV18; J gene: TRBJ2-3; clone size: NA; D gene: TRBD2; CDR3 DNA: TGTGCCAGCTCACCACCAACCAGCGGGAGAAGTAGGGATACGCAGTATTTT; CDR3 protein: CASSPPTSGRSRDTQYF
V gene: TRBV19; J gene: TRBJ2-2; clone size: NA; D gene: TRBD1; CDR3 DNA: TGTGCCAGCTCCGGGGCGAGACAGGGAACGAACACCGGGGAGCTGTTTTTT; CDR3 protein: CASSGARQGTNTGELFF
V gene: TRBV27; J gene: TRBJ1-5; clone size: NA; D gene: NA; CDR3 DNA: TGTGCCAGCGGGCCCCATCAGGGTGTTCAGCCCCAGCATTTT; CDR3 protein: CASGPHQGVQPQHF
V gene: TRBV28; J gene: TRBJ2-1; clone size: NA; D gene: NA; CDR3 DNA: TGTGCCAGCAGTCATCCTGTGGCCCACCCCCCGGGCTACAATGAGCAGTTCTTC; CDR3 protein: CASSHPVAHPPGYNEQFF
V gene: TRBV7-3; J gene: TRBJ1-2; clone size: NA; D gene: TRBD1; CDR3 DNA: TGTGCCAGCAGCCCATTAGGGACAGACAGGGCCTACTATGGCTACACCTTC; CDR3 protein: CASSPLGTDRAYYGYTF
V gene: TRBV19; J gene: TRBJ1-1; clone size: NA; D gene: NA; CDR3 DNA: TGTGCCAGTAGTATTTCCGGACACAACACTGAAGCTTTCTTT; CDR3 protein: CASSISGHNTEAFF
V gene: TRBV19; J gene: TRBJ1-5; clone size: NA; D gene: NA; CDR3 DNA: TGTGCCAGTAGTATGAGGTCCCCTCAGCCCCAGCATTTT; CDR3 protein: CASSMRSPQPQHF
V gene: TRBV18; J gene: TRBJ1-2; clone size: NA; D gene: NA; CDR3 DNA: TGTGCCAGCTCACCTGACAGCCTCTATGGCTACACCTTC; CDR3 protein: CASSPDSLYGYTF
V gene: TRBV18; J gene: TRBJ1-2; clone size: NA; D gene: TRBD1; CDR3 DNA: TGTGCCAGCTCACCACTGGACAGGGGTGACTATGGCTACACCTTC; CDR3 protein: CASSPLDRGDYGYTF
V gene: TRBV4-1; J gene: TRBJ2-1; clone size: NA; D gene: TRBD2; CDR3 DNA: TGCGCCAGCAGCCACCGGACTAGCGGGTCCTACAATGAGCAGTTCTTC; CDR3 protein: CASSHRTSGSYNEQFF
V gene: TRBV28; J gene: TRBJ1-6; clone size: NA; D gene: NA; CDR3 DNA: TGTGCCAGCACCACTCTGAGAATTTACGCTCCCCTCCACTTT; CDR3 protein: CASTTLRIYAPLHF
V gene: TRBV18; J gene: TRBJ2-3; clone size: NA; D gene: NA; CDR3 DNA: TGTGCCAGCTCACCTCCTCGACAGGGGAGGGTCGGAGATACGCAGTATTTT; CDR3 protein: CASSPPRQGRVGDTQYF
V gene: TRBV30; J gene: TRBJ2-7; clone size: NA; D gene: NA; CDR3 DNA: TGTGCCTGGAGTATCTTCGGGTACGAGCAGTACTTC; CDR3 protein: CAWSIFGYEQYF
V gene: TRBV5-4; J gene: TRBJ2-7; clone size: NA; D gene: TRBD1; CDR3 DNA: TGTGCCAGCAGGGCCCCCGGGACAGTCGAGCAGTACTTC; CDR3 protein: CASRAPGTVEQYF
V gene: TRBV5-6; J gene: TRBJ2-7; clone size: NA; D gene: TRBD1; CDR3 DNA: TGTGCCAGCAGCTTGGCCGGGACAGGGTCTAGGCTGGAGCAGTACTTC; CDR3 protein: CASSLAGTGSRLEQYF
V gene: TRBV27; J gene: TRBJ1-1; clone size: few; D gene: NA; CDR3 DNA: TGTGCCAGCAGTTTAAGCCTGAACACTGAAGCTTTCTTT; CDR3 protein: CASSLSLNTEAFF
V gene: TRBV10-1; J gene: TRBJ2-7; clone size: NA; D gene: TRBD2; CDR3 DNA: TGCGCCAGCAGGGGGACTAGCGGGAGGAACGAGCAGTACTTC; CDR3 protein: CASRGTSGRNEQYF
V gene: TRBV7-2; J gene: TRBJ1-3; clone size: few; D gene: TRBD1; CDR3 DNA: TGTGCCAGCAGCTTAGCCCCAAGGGGGCTCTCCGGAAACACCATATATTTT; CDR3 protein: CASSLAPRGLSGNTIYF
V gene: TRBV7-2; J gene: TRBJ1-5; clone size: NA; D gene: TRBD1; CDR3 DNA: TGTGCCAGCAGCTTAGACAGGGGTAGTTATCAGCCCCAGCATTTT; CDR3 protein: CASSLDRGSYQPQHF
V gene: TRBV11-2; J gene: TRBJ2-2; clone size: NA; D gene: NA; CDR3 DNA: TGTGCCAGCAGCACCGTCGGACTCACCTTAACTTACACCGGGGAGCTGTTTTTT; CDR3 protein: CASSTVGLTLTYTGELFF
V gene: TRBV6-5; J gene: TRBJ2-7; clone size: NA; D gene: TRBD1; CDR3 DNA: TGTGCCAGCAGACCGACAGGGGGCGGTTGGGAGCAGTACTTC; CDR3 protein: CASRPTGGGWEQYF
V gene: TRBV27; J gene: TRBJ1-6; clone size: NA; D gene: NA; CDR3 DNA: TGTGCCAGCAGTTTAGCCCCCCCCCAGGATCCCAGCTCTTATAATTCACCCCTCCACTTT; CDR3 protein: CASSLAPPQDPSSYNSPLHF
V gene: TRBV19; J gene: TRBJ2-7; clone size: once; D gene: NA; CDR3 DNA: TGTGCCAGTAGTAGGGACAACTACGAGCAGTACTTC; CDR3 protein: CASSRDNYEQYF
V gene: TRBV11-3; J gene: TRBJ2-6; clone size: once; D gene: NA; CDR3 DNA: TGTGCCAGCAGCTCCCCCTTCCTCTCTGGGGCCAACGTCCTGACTTTC; CDR3 protein: CASSSPFLSGANVLTF
V gene: TRBV24-1; J gene: TRBJ2-2; clone size: few; D gene: TRBD1; CDR3 DNA: TGTGCCACCAGATCACAGGGGGCAACCGGGGAGCTGTTTTTT; CDR3 protein: CATRSQGATGELFF
V gene: TRBV5-8; J gene: TRBJ2-3; clone size: NA; D gene: TRBD2; CDR3 DNA: TGTGCCAGCAGCTTGAAGGCTAGCGGGGGGCATACGCAGTATTTT; CDR3 protein: CASSLKASGGHTQYF
V gene: TRBV4-1; J gene: TRBJ2-7; clone size: NA; D gene: TRBD2; CDR3 DNA: TGCGCCAGCAGCCAAGATCGGACTAGCGTAACCTACGAGCAGTACTTC; CDR3 protein: CASSQDRTSVTYEQYF
V gene: TRBV3-1/TRBV3-2; J gene: TRBJ2-7; clone size: NA; D gene: NA; CDR3 DNA: TGTGCCAGCAGTTATTCGGGGGACGAGCAGTACTTC; CDR3 protein: CASSYSGDEQYF
V gene: TRBV14; J gene: TRBJ2-3; clone size: NA; D gene: NA; CDR3 DNA: TGTGCCAGCAGCCATCTATCCAAAGATACGCAGTATTTT; CDR3 protein: CASSHLSKDTQYF
V gene: TRBV30; J gene: TRBJ2-7; clone size: NA; D gene: TRBD1; CDR3 DNA: TGTGCCTGGAGCCCGGGACAGGGATTCTACGAGCAGTACTTC; CDR3 protein: CAWSPGQGFYEQYF